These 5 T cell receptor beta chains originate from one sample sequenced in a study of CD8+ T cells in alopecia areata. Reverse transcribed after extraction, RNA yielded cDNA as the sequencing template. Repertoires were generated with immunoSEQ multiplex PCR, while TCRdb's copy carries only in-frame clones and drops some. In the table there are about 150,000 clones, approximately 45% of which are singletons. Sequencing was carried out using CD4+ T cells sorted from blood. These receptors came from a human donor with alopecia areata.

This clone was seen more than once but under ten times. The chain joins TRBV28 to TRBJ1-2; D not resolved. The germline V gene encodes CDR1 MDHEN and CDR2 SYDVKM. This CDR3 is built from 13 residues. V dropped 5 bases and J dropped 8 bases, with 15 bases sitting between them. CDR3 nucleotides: TGTGCCAGCAGTGCCCCCCTGCAGACCGGCTACACCTTC. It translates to CASSAPLQTGYTF.

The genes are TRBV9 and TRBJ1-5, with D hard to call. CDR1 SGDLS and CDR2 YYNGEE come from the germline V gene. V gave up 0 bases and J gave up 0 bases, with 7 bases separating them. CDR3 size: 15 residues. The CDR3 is CASSVDGDSNQPQHF. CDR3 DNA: TGTGCCAGCAGCGTAGACGGGGATAGCAATCAGCCCCAGCATTTT.

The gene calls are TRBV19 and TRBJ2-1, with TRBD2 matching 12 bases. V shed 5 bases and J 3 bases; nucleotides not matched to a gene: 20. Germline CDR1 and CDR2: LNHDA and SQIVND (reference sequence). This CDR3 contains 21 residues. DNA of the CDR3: TGTGCCAGTAGTCCAACTCCGGGGTTGGCTAGCGGGAGGGCCTTCTACAATGAGCAGTTCTTC. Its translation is CASSPTPGLASGRAFYNEQFF.

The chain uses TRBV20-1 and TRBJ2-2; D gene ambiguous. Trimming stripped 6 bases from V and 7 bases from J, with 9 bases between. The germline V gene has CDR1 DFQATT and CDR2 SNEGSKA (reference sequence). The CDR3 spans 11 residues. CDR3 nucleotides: TGCAGTGCCCCTTTCGACGGGGAGCTGTTTTTT. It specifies CSAPFDGELFF.

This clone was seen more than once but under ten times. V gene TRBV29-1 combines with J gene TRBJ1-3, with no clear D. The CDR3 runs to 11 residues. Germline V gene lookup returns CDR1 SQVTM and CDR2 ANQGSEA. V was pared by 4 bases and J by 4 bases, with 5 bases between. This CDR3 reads CSVGEGNTIYF. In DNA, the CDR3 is TGCAGCGTTGGGGAGGGAAACACCATATATTTT.